This TCR beta chain derives from a study of T cells after posttransplantation cyclophosphamide. Study observations and caveats: After PTCy, TRB diversity resembled that of CNI/methotrexate controls. Later blood repertoires were often dominated by clones from the donor CD8+ memory compartment.

The junction had 7 bases not matched to a gene; V was cut back by 9 bases and J by 3 bases. The CDR3 totals 14 residues. Germline-derived CDR1 and CDR2 are LNHDA and SQIVND (reference sequence). Worth noting for this clone: Its specificity is not known.

Assay: immunoSEQ multiplex PCR; the TCRdb copy retains only in-frame clones and omits some. The table lists around 50,000 clones, around 91% of them singletons. The rearrangement links TRBV19 to TRBJ1-4; 7 bases line up with TRBD1. The sequenced sample consisted of PBMCs. The TCR originated in a woman in her forties or fifties in good health and a related stem cell transplant donor. The CDR3 sequence is CASGRTGANEKLFF. CDR3 coding DNA: TGTGCCAGCGGCAGGACAGGCGCTAATGAAAAACTGTTTTTT.